This TCR beta chain was recorded in a study of blood T cell repertoires in COVID-19. Study-wide context: T cells, B-cell-depleted T cells, or PBMCs provided the cDNA or gDNA that served as material.

Some clones are missing from TCRdb's copy, which holds only in-frame ones; the method was immunoSEQ multiplex PCR. Of about 62,000 clones listed, about nine tenths were seen once; the top ten hold approximately 1.3%. This CDR3 has 15 residues. The germline CDR1 and CDR2 sequences are SGHTA and FQGNSA. Trimming at V came to 1 base and at J to 5 bases, leaving 7 bases not matched to a gene. V is TRBV7-2 and J is TRBJ2-7, with 8 bases matching TRBD1. Specimen: peripheral blood. This receptor was obtained from a woman aged 80 or over with acute or convalescent COVID-19. The CDR3 region has the DNA TGTGCCAGCAGCTTAGTCAGGACAGGGCCCAACGAGCAGTACTTC. Encoded protein: CASSLVRTGPNEQYF.